This TCR beta chain comes out of a study of T cells in Graves' hyperthyroidism and ophthalmopathy. The investigators amplified TCR beta CDR3 regions from RNA transcripts. First-round RT-PCR with HTBI primers amplified the TCR CDR3 region. TCRdb passed the multiplex PCR reads through MiXCR, listing each CDR3 protein once. The table has around 600,000 distinct CDR3 sequences, 15% to 19% seen once. Germline V CDR1 and CDR2: LNHDA, SQIVND (reference sequence). Deletions cut 5 bases from V and 11 bases from J, with 25 bases between. The CDR3 runs to 16 residues. For Graves' hyperthyroidism to be stable, ophthalmopathy could not progress within 18 months. Exclusion of a patient resulted from uncontrolled infection, other autoimmune disease, pregnancy or lactation. Used for diagnoses were clinical symptoms, serum thyroxine and TRAb, thyroid ultrasound and orbital computed tomography. The authors obtained PBMCs from roughly 9.7 ml of fresh peripheral blood.

The rearrangement uses TRBV19 and TRBJ1-5, with D possibly matching TRBD1 (6 bases). Sequencing input: blood. The clonotype originates from a woman aged 30 to 39 with Graves' hyperthyroidism. The CDR3 DNA follows: TGTGCCAGTAGTCCCTCCCCCGACAGGCCGCATGACGCCCAGCATTTT. Translated: CASSPSPDRPHDAQHF. The whole variable domain, filled in from reference TRBV19 and TRBJ1-5, reads DGGITQSPKYLFRKEGQNVTLSCEQNLNHDAMYWYRQDPGQGLRLIYYSQIVNDFQKGDIAEGYSVSREKKESFPLTVTSAQKNPTAFYLCASSPSPDRPHDAQHFGDGTRLSIL.